A selection of T cell receptor beta chains follows, all from one sample in a study of T cells in Graves' hyperthyroidism and ophthalmopathy. TCRdb independently ran MiXCR on the multiplex PCR reads; one entry per CDR3 protein. Here the sample spans around 500,000 distinct CDR3 sequences, around 15% being singletons. Sequencing was done on a sample of blood. The receptor set was obtained from a woman aged 40 to 50 with Graves' hyperthyroidism. Each CDR3 is given with its conserved first and last residue. Each record gives: D gene, V gene, clone size, J gene, CDR3 DNA, CDR3 protein. The D gene is left open where the match is weak. Expanded clones are given a class, and other clones once, few, many or no size at all.

D: -
V: TRBV27
size: -
J: TRBJ2-7
DNA: TGTGCCAGCAAGGATAACTCCTACGAGCAGTACTTC
CDR3: CASKDNSYEQYF

D: TRBD1
V: TRBV5-1
size: -
J: TRBJ2-7
DNA: TGCGCCAGCAGCGCCTCGGGACAGGGCTACGAGCAGTACTTC
CDR3: CASSASGQGYEQYF

D: -
V: TRBV30
size: many
J: TRBJ1-1
DNA: TGTGCCTGGAGTGAGGGGAAAACTGAAGCTTTCTTT
CDR3: CAWSEGKTEAFF

D: TRBD1
V: TRBV6-2/TRBV6-3
size: few
J: TRBJ2-2
DNA: TGTGCCAGCAGTGACAAGGGACAGGTGAACACCGGGAAGCTGTTTTTT
CDR3: CASSDKGQVNTGKLFF

D: -
V: TRBV7-2
size: -
J: TRBJ1-1
DNA: TGTGCCAGCAGCGGAGGGGGTGTCAGGCAGGGCACTGAAGCTTTCTTT
CDR3: CASSGGGVRQGTEAFF

D: TRBD2
V: TRBV30
size: -
J: TRBJ2-1
DNA: TGTGCCGCGGTTAGCGGGGGGAATGAGCAGTTCTTC
CDR3: CAAVSGGNEQFF

D: -
V: TRBV5-6
size: few
J: TRBJ1-4
DNA: TGTGCCAGCAGTCGAAGGTCCCGAGCAACTAATGAAAAACTGTTTTTT
CDR3: CASSRRSRATNEKLFF

D: -
V: TRBV12-3/TRBV12-4
size: many
J: TRBJ2-5
DNA: TGTGCCAGCAGTTGGGGGAGCGCACGAGAGACCCAGTACTTC
CDR3: CASSWGSARETQYF

D: -
V: TRBV7-2
size: many
J: TRBJ2-6
DNA: TGTGCCAGCAGCGTGAACATAGGTTCCACCTCTGGGGCCAACGTCCTGACTTTC
CDR3: CASSVNIGSTSGANVLTF

D: TRBD2
V: TRBV20-1
size: many
J: TRBJ2-2
DNA: TGCAGTGCTAGAGGGCTAGCGGGGACGAACACCGGGGAGCTGTTTTTT
CDR3: CSARGLAGTNTGELFF

D: TRBD2
V: TRBV9
size: few
J: TRBJ2-1
DNA: TGTGCCAGCAGCGCCCCGACTAGCGGGACGTACAATGAGCAGTTCTTC
CDR3: CASSAPTSGTYNEQFF

D: -
V: TRBV27
size: -
J: TRBJ2-1
DNA: TGTGCCAGCAGTCGGTGGCCTATTAACAATGAGCAGTTCTTC
CDR3: CASSRWPINNEQFF

D: -
V: TRBV6-2/TRBV6-3
size: -
J: TRBJ2-2
DNA: TGTGCCAGCAGTTACTCATCAGACAGCCCGAACACCGGGGAGCTGTTTTTT
CDR3: CASSYSSDSPNTGELFF

D: -
V: TRBV6-1
size: -
J: TRBJ1-5
DNA: TGTGCCAGCAGTGCGGACCCCTCTGGGGTAAAGCCCCAGCATTTT
CDR3: CASSADPSGVKPQHF

D: TRBD2
V: TRBV7-2
size: -
J: TRBJ2-3
DNA: TGTGCCAGCAGCTTACCAAGGGGAGCGGGAGAGTTTGGTGGCACAGATACGCAGTATTTT
CDR3: CASSLPRGAGEFGGTDTQYF

D: -
V: TRBV6-1
size: many
J: TRBJ1-2
DNA: TGTGCCAGCAGTGTACAAAATGGCTACACCTTC
CDR3: CASSVQNGYTF

D: TRBD1
V: TRBV2
size: -
J: TRBJ1-5
DNA: TGTGCCGGGGGACAGGCAGTCAATCAGCCCCAGCATTTT
CDR3: CAGGQAVNQPQHF

D: -
V: TRBV20-1
size: few
J: TRBJ1-2
DNA: TGCAGTGCCCCGGACGGTATTGGCTACACCTTC
CDR3: CSAPDGIGYTF

D: TRBD1
V: TRBV28
size: many
J: TRBJ1-5
DNA: TGTGCCAGCAGTTGGACAGGGTCGGAGGATCAGCCCCAGCATTTT
CDR3: CASSWTGSEDQPQHF

D: TRBD1
V: TRBV24-1
size: many
J: TRBJ2-3
DNA: TGTGCCACCAGTGATCGAGCAGGGGGCCTTCTAGATACGCAGTATTTT
CDR3: CATSDRAGGLLDTQYF